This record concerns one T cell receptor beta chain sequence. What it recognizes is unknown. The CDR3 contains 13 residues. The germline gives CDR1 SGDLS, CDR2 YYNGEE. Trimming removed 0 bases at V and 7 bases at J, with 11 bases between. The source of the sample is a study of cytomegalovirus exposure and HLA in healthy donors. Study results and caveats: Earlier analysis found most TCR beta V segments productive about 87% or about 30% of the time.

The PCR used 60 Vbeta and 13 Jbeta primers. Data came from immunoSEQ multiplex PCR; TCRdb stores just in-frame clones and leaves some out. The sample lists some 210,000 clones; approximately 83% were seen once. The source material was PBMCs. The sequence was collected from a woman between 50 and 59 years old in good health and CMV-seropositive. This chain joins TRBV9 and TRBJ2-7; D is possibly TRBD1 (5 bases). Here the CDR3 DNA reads TGTGCCAGCAGCGTAGATAGGGGTGGTGAGCAGTACTTC. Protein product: CASSVDRGGEQYF.